The next 14 T cell receptor beta chains were all read from a single sample in a study of cytomegalovirus exposure and HLA in healthy donors. Primers for the PCR totalled 60 Vbeta and 13 Jbeta. Using immunoSEQ multiplex PCR, the repertoire was profiled, and TCRdb retains in-frame clones only, with some absent. The table has 130,000 to 150,000 clones, roughly three quarters seen once. The sequencing input was PBMCs. These TCRs come from a man between 18 and 35 years old in good health and CMV-seronegative.

The chain links TRBV5-1 to TRBJ2-1; 12 positions agree with TRBD2. The trim removed 5 bases at V and 5 bases at J, leaving 2 bases unmatched. The CDR3 runs 14 residues. The germline gives CDR1 SGHRS, CDR2 YFSETQ. CDR3 protein: CASSTSGRHNEQFF. The CDR3 DNA reads as TGCGCCAGCAGTACTAGCGGGAGGCACAATGAGCAGTTCTTC.

The chain has TRBV19 and TRBJ2-7, with 10 bases matching TRBD1. Germline CDR1 LNHDA, CDR2 SQIVND (reference sequence). V lost 6 bases to trimming and J lost 3 bases; unmatched junction nucleotides: 8. The CDR3 length is 15 residues. The CDR3 reads CASSATGTGDYEQYF. CDR3 bases: TGTGCCAGTAGCGCAACCGGGACAGGGGACTACGAGCAGTACTTC.

This clone was counted a few times. This chain uses TRBV4-1 with TRBJ2-1; 9 nucleotides line up with TRBD2. From germline, CDR1 is MGHRA and CDR2 YSYEKL. This CDR3 spans 14 amino acids. The trim removed 7 bases at V and 1 base at J, leaving 2 bases unmatched. CDR3 protein: CASTLAGSYNEQFF. Here the CDR3 DNA reads TGCGCCAGCACCCTAGCGGGATCCTACAATGAGCAGTTCTTC.

This chain links TRBV6-5 with TRBJ1-2, with 8 nucleotides matching TRBD1. V trimming: 8 bases; J trimming: 7 bases; junction bases outside the gene matches: 9. Germline assignment: CDR1 MNHEY and CDR2 SVGAGI. The CDR3 covers 13 residues. The CDR3 DNA reads TGTGCCAGCCAGGGGGACAGGCACCTTGGCTACACCTTC. Translated: CASQGDRHLGYTF.

In this sample, this clone turned up once. The chain combines TRBV6-5 with TRBJ1-2, with 9 bases identical to TRBD1. The CDR3 has 15 residues. Looked up from germline, CDR1 is MNHEY and CDR2 is SVGAGI. The trim removed 4 bases at V and 4 bases at J, leaving 7 bases unmatched. The CDR3 DNA sequence: TGTGCCAGCAGTTCTAGGACAGGGGTAGGCTATGGCTACACCTTC. Translation: CASSSRTGVGYGYTF.

Only a few counts were recorded for this clone. The genes are TRBV6-1 and TRBJ1-4, with 8 bases fitting TRBD1. V lost 3 bases to trimming and J lost 4 bases; unmatched junction nucleotides: 7. Germline V lookup: CDR1 MNHNS, CDR2 SASEGT. The CDR3 contains 16 residues. CDR3 sequence reads: CASSDLSGQGNEKLFF. CDR3 nucleotide sequence: TGTGCCAGCAGTGATTTAAGTGGACAGGGTAATGAAAAACTGTTTTTT.

The chain couples TRBV25-1 to TRBJ2-5; no reliable D call. The end of the DNA aligns better with TRBJ2-7, so the J call may be wrong. CDR1 is MGHDK, CDR2 SYGVNS, per germline. CDR3 size: 11 residues. The CDR3 coding sequence is TGTGCCAGCAGTGCCTCCTACGAGCAGTACTTC. It yields the protein CASSASYEQYF.

This clone has a single count. The genes are TRBV5-4 and TRBJ2-2, with TRBD1 matching 8 bases. CDR1 SGHNT and CDR2 YYREEE come from the germline V gene (reference sequence). This CDR3 is built from 16 residues. J lost 2 bases, V lost 0 bases, and 3 bases had no gene match. The CDR3 here is CASSLDRGVNTGELFF. DNA for the CDR3: TGTGCCAGCAGCTTGGACAGGGGGGTTAACACCGGGGAGCTGTTTTTT.

This clone has a handful of counts. This sequence joins TRBV7-9 and TRBJ2-3; D is possibly TRBD1 (5 bases). V lost 3 bases and J 5 bases, leaving 15 bases between the germline ends. This CDR3 is 15 amino acids long. Germline V gene lookup returns CDR1 SEHNR and CDR2 FQNEAQ (reference sequence). The CDR3 DNA reads as TGTGCCAGCAGCTTTAGGTCGGGCAGGGAAGATACGCAGTATTTT. This encodes CASSFRSGREDTQYF.

The chain has TRBV7-9 and TRBJ1-2; 8 positions match TRBD1. Per the germline V gene, CDR1 is SEHNR and CDR2 is FQNEAQ (reference sequence). This CDR3 spans 13 amino acids. J gave up 4 bases and V 4 bases, and 2 bases lay outside the gene matches. The DNA of the CDR3 is TGTGCCAGCAGCTCAACAGGGGGCTATGGCTACACCTTC. It yields the protein CASSSTGGYGYTF.

This clone was detected once. The V call is TRBV2, the J call TRBJ2-3, with 7 bases aligning to TRBD2. Germline loops: CDR1 SNHLY, CDR2 FYNNEI. With V trimmed by 0 bases and J by 1 base, 1 base remained unmatched. The CDR3 has 15 residues. CDR3 in DNA: TGTGCCAGCAGTGAAGCTGGGGGGGGCACAGATACGCAGTATTTT. Amino acid sequence: CASSEAGGGTDTQYF. Drawing the rest from reference TRBV2 and TRBJ2-3, the complete variable domain is EPEVTQTPSHQVTQMGQEVILRCVPISNHLYFYWYRQILGQKVEFLVSFYNNEISEKSEIFDDQFSVERPDGSNFTLKIRSTKLEDSAMYFCASSEAGGGTDTQYFGPGTRLTVL.

This clone was found a few times. The V and J genes are TRBV6-1 and TRBJ2-5; TRBD2 is a possible D gene (5 bases). The CDR3 length is 16 residues. CDR1 is MNHNS and CDR2 is SASEGT in the germline V gene. V lost 1 base and J 5 bases, leaving 17 bases between the germline ends. In DNA, the CDR3 is TGTGCCAGCAGTGAAGGACGTGACTACGCTAGTGAGACCCAGTACTTC. This codes for CASSEGRDYASETQYF.

V is TRBV5-6 and J is TRBJ2-1, with D tentatively TRBD2 (5 bases). This CDR3 is built from 16 residues. Germline V gene data show CDR1 as SGHDT and CDR2 as YYEEEE. The V end was cut by 0 bases, the J end by 4 bases, with 14 bases between. As DNA, the CDR3 is TGTGCCAGCAGCTTGGTTATAACTAGTGGGTACAATGAGCAGTTCTTC. It specifies CASSLVITSGYNEQFF. The full variable domain, in which reference TRBV5-6 and TRBJ2-1 provide the parts outside the CDR3, is DAGVTQSPTHLIKTRGQQVTLRCSPKSGHDTVSWYQQALGQGPQFIFQYYEEEERQRGNFPDRFSGHQFPNYSSELNVNALLLGDSALYLCASSLVITSGYNEQFFGPGTRLTVL.

This clone was observed a handful of times. The rearrangement uses TRBV6-5 and TRBJ1-1; 7 nucleotides match TRBD1. Trimming took 6 bases from V and 3 from J; bases not matched to a gene: 7. This CDR3 has 14 residues. Germline V CDR1 and CDR2: MNHEY, SVGAGI. Here the CDR3 reads CASRLQGLHTEAFF. DNA of the CDR3: TGTGCCAGCAGGTTACAGGGGCTACACACTGAAGCTTTCTTT.